This TCR beta chain was recorded in a study of regulatory T cells in long-lasting Graves disease. Study findings and constraints: Sampling was limited to peripheral blood rather than thyroid tissue. Those with persistent Graves' had less TCR diversity than newly diagnosed patients.

As to time point: persistent/refractory GD, antithyroid drugs over 5 years with positive TRAb. Construction of the TCR library relied on RNA isolated from PBMCs. CDR3 regions were amplified by Arm-PCR using iRepertoire HTBI primers to build TCR beta libraries. In the original analysis: Overall, samples carried some 67 TRBV and 15 or so TRBJ segments. Each CDR3 protein gets one entry after TCRdb re-called the multiplex PCR reads with MiXCR. TCRdb's processing, not the study's, gives the V and J calls here. The sample lists around 510,000 distinct CDR3 sequences, 20% to 25% seen once, with 7% to 10% in the top ten. This clonotype was picked up many times. Its specificity is not known. This receptor was taken from a female donor with Graves disease. The input for sequencing was peripheral blood mononuclear cells (PBMCs), taken when the disease was refractory, from a patient treated with antithyroid drugs.

CDR3 nucleotide sequence: TGTGCCAGCAGTTTAATGCAGGGTGAAAGCTCCTACGAGCAGTACTTC. Encoded protein: CASSLMQGESSYEQYF. This chain links TRBV12-3 or TRBV12-4 with TRBJ2-7, with D maybe TRBD1 (5 bases). Deletions cut 2 bases from V and 0 bases from J, with 14 bases between. The CDR3 is made up of 16 amino acids.